The 2 T cell receptor beta chains listed next were all sequenced from one sample in a study of blood T cells in healthy people across ages. Together with a sample-barcoded 5' primer, a J-beta primer mix was included in a second PCR lasting roughly 7 to 11 cycles. TCRdb redid the calling of the 5' RACE reads with MiXCR, one entry per CDR3 protein. The top ten hold about 2.1% of the sample, which has roughly 1,800,000 distinct CDR3 sequences, roughly 52% seen once. Sequenced input: blood. All receptors derive from a middle-aged woman in good health.

This clonotype is a singleton in its sample. This chain joins TRBV28 and TRBJ2-1; TRBD2 aligns across 9 bases. Per the germline V gene, CDR1 is MDHEN and CDR2 is SYDVKM. This CDR3 contains 15 residues. V was clipped by 3 bases and J by 7 bases; unmatched bases: 7. CDR3 nucleotides: TGTGCCAGCAGTTTGTCGCGGGGGGGGAGGAATGAGCAGTTCTTC. As protein: CASSLSRGGRNEQFF.

Worth noting for this clonotype: Germline is not matched at one junction end, which may reflect a read error. The chain combines TRBV7-2 with TRBJ2-2, with D unclear. Germline lookup yields CDR1 SGHTA and CDR2 FQGNSA. CDR3 length: 15 residues. In DNA form, the CDR3 reads TGTGCCAGCAGCTTAGTCCCAGTGAACGCCGGGGAGCTGTTTTTT. It yields the protein CASSLVPVNAGELFF.